The 9 T cell receptor beta chains reported below all come from one sample, sequenced in a study of T cells after yellow fever vaccination (dated by TCRdb to the late 2010s). The sample's treatment or condition label is to be understood as: live attenuated yellow fever vaccine strain. The library relied on 5' RACE. The data were produced on an Illumina NovaSeq 6000. The public sequencing data were trimmed at Q25 with fastp and processed into clonotypes with MiXCR by TCRdb, which kept only in-frame beta chains. Duplicate CDR3 protein sequences are folded into a single record with the most common DNA and genes. In this sample the table shows hundreds of thousands of distinct CDR3 sequences, roughly 20% of which occur a single time. The ten most abundant clones make up roughly a sixth of the sample. Here the sequenced sample was PBMCs, taken before the yellow fever booster vaccination. These receptors were taken from a young man who received the YFV17D yellow fever vaccine.

This chain connects TRBV9 to TRBJ2-7; 8 bases agree with TRBD1. The CDR3 sequence is 15 residues long. CDR1 SGDLS and CDR2 YYNGEE come from the germline V gene. The V and J ends lost 3 bases and 6 bases, in that order; junction bases with no gene match: 11. The chain's CDR3 is CASSESGTGFPEQYF. DNA of the CDR3: TGTGCCAGCAGCGAATCCGGGACAGGCTTCCCCGAGCAGTACTTC.

The sample holds a few counts of this clonotype. The CDR3 DNA follows: TGCAGCGTCGCCGTAAGCGTCCAAGAGACCCAGTACTTC. This sequence encodes CSVAVSVQETQYF. The genes are TRBV29-1 and TRBJ2-5, with D uncertain. V shed 6 bases and J shed 1 base, with 12 bases lying between them. This CDR3 comprises 13 residues. In germline, CDR1 is SQVTM, CDR2 ANQGSEA.

The table lists this clonotype with a few counts. This may arise from a read error, as a much more abundant clone is one base away. V gene TRBV7-9 combines with J gene TRBJ2-7, with D tentatively TRBD1 (6 bases). The length of the CDR3 is 14 residues. V lost 1 base and J 2 bases, leaving 9 bases between the germline ends. Germline CDR1 SEHNR, CDR2 FQNEAQ (reference sequence). CDR3 loop: CASSLGTEPYEQYF. CDR3 nucleotide sequence: TGTGCCAGCAGCTTAGGGACAGAGCCCTACGAGCAGTACTTC.

The J gene is TRBJ2-1, the V gene TRBV6-2 or TRBV6-3, with unresolved D. Germline CDR1 MNHEY, CDR2 SVGEGT. The germline V and J ends were trimmed by 6 bases and 6 bases, with 9 bases remaining between them. CDR3 size: 12 residues. CDR3 DNA: TGTGCCAGCAGCCGACTCACCAATGAGCAGTTCTTC. Translation: CASSRLTNEQFF.

This sequence joins TRBV5-1 and TRBJ1-1, with unresolved D. V shed 4 bases and J shed 0 bases, with 16 bases lying between them. Germline V CDR1 and CDR2: SGHRS, YFSETQ. This CDR3 spans 16 amino acids. CDR3 bases: TGCGCCAGCAGCGACGACGGAAAGGTAATGAACACTGAAGCTTTCTTT. Its protein is CASSDDGKVMNTEAFF.

The chain has TRBV5-5 and TRBJ2-5, with D perhaps being TRBD1 or TRBD2 (5 bases each). Germline V gives CDR1 SGHKS, CDR2 YYEKEE (reference sequence). The length of the CDR3 is 12 residues. V lost 3 bases and J 5 bases, leaving 8 bases between the germline ends. This chain's CDR3 is CASSWGPETQYF. CDR3 sequence (DNA): TGTGCCAGCAGCTGGGGACCGGAGACCCAGTACTTC.

V gene TRBV4-2 combines with J gene TRBJ2-2; D gene uncertain. V gave up 5 bases and J gave up 7 bases, with 8 bases separating them. CDR3 size: 12 residues. Per the germline V gene, CDR1 is LGHNA and CDR2 is YNFKEQ. The CDR3 here is CASSFRRGELFF. CDR3 coding DNA: TGTGCCAGCAGCTTCAGGCGCGGGGAGCTGTTTTTT.

V is TRBV13 and J is TRBJ2-3; D might be TRBD1 (6 bases). CDR1 and CDR2 from the germline V gene are PRHDT and FYEKMQ (reference sequence). The ends were cut back, 5 bases at V and 3 bases at J, with 18 bases in the middle. The CDR3 runs 16 residues. CDR3 protein: CASSPPGWGRTDTQYF. The CDR3, as DNA: TGTGCCAGCAGCCCCCCCGGGTGGGGGCGAACAGATACGCAGTATTTT.

The table lists this clonotype with a few counts. The V gene is TRBV6-5, the J gene TRBJ2-5, with D maybe TRBD1 (6 bases). The CDR3 has 13 residues. From germline, CDR1 is MNHEY and CDR2 SVGAGI. V was clipped by 6 bases and J by 6 bases, with 14 bases between them. The CDR3 coding sequence is TGTGCCAGCAGGCCCAGGGGTCCGAAGACCCAGTACTTC. Translated: CASRPRGPKTQYF.